This T cell receptor beta chain was sequenced during a study of graft-versus-host responses after intestinal transplantation. Sequencing was performed with immunoSEQ multiplex PCR; in TCRdb, only in-frame clones are kept and a portion is missing. The sample includes some 44,000 clones, around 96% of them seen just once. This clone was observed a single time. V dropped 3 bases and J dropped 8; count of bases not matched to a gene: 10. CDR1 SGHNT and CDR2 YYREEE come from the germline V gene (reference sequence). There are 15 residues in the CDR3. Sample: PBMCs, taken 335 days after intestinal transplant. The rearrangement joins TRBV5-4 to TRBJ1-2, with 10 bases lining up with TRBD1. The origin of this receptor is a human patient who received an intestinal transplant, so some T cells may come from the graft donor. CDR3: CASSSTGGLVYGYTF. The CDR3 region has the DNA TGTGCCAGCAGCTCGACAGGGGGCCTGGTCTACGGCTACACCTTC.